This passage covers 17 T cell receptor beta chains from one sample sequenced in a study of radiotherapy plus CTLA-4 blockade in lung cancer. TCRdb's copy holds only in-frame clones and misses some; the assay was immunoSEQ multiplex PCR. This sample has tens of thousands of clones; under 85% occur once, and the top ten carry about 14%. Sequencing was performed on peripheral blood, taken from a patient treated with radiotherapy plus ipilimumab. The receptors here all came from a human donor with non-small cell lung cancer that progressed on radiotherapy plus ipilimumab.

The genes are TRBV2 and TRBJ2-7; D is undetermined. CDR1 SNHLY and CDR2 FYNNEI come from the germline V gene. Trimming took 3 bases from V and 4 from J, leaving 7 bases between them. This CDR3 spans 12 amino acids. The CDR3 region has the DNA TGTGCCAGCAGTGATGATGCTTACGAGCAGTACTTC. It yields the protein CASSDDAYEQYF.

V is TRBV6-5 and J is TRBJ2-7, with D possibly being TRBD1 or TRBD2 (5 bases each). The length of the CDR3 is 13 residues. Germline CDR1 MNHEY, CDR2 SVGAGI. V was pared by 5 bases and J by 0 bases, with 8 bases between. The CDR3 loop is CASSLGTSYEQYF. CDR3 DNA sequence: TGTGCCAGCAGTCTGGGGACCTCCTACGAGCAGTACTTC.

The J gene is TRBJ1-4, the V gene TRBV9; 10 nucleotides align to TRBD1. From germline, CDR1 is SGDLS and CDR2 YYNGEE. The CDR3 consists of 14 residues. V shed 0 bases and J 8 bases; nucleotides not matched to a gene: 1. The CDR3 spells CASSVGQGAEKLFF. In DNA, the CDR3 is TGTGCCAGCAGCGTAGGACAGGGGGCGGAAAAACTGTTTTTT.

J is TRBJ2-2 and V is TRBV18; D remains unclear. Germline V lookup: CDR1 KGHSH, CDR2 LQKENI. The CDR3 consists of 14 residues. The germline V and J ends were trimmed by 5 bases and 0 bases, with 7 bases remaining between them. The DNA of the CDR3 is TGTGCCAGCTCAGGAAATACGAACACCGGGGAGCTGTTTTTT. Translating it yields CASSGNTNTGELFF.

This clone has just a few counts. This chain connects TRBV27 to TRBJ1-1, with D possibly being TRBD1 (6 bases). V dropped 7 bases and J dropped 1 base, with 16 bases sitting between them. Per the germline V gene, CDR1 is MNHEY and CDR2 is SMNVEV (reference sequence). This CDR3 is built from 15 residues. CDR3: CASKIGGSSNTEAFF. As DNA, the CDR3 is TGTGCCAGCAAGATAGGGGGTTCCTCGAACACTGAAGCTTTCTTT.

The chain recombines TRBV10-3 with TRBJ2-7; 8 bases line up with TRBD1. CDR1 is ENHRY and CDR2 is SYGVKD in the germline V gene. Trimming took 6 bases from V and 0 from J; bases not matched to a gene: 1. The CDR3 has 13 amino acids. The CDR3 reads CAIRQGVSYEQYF. The CDR3 nucleotides read TGTGCCATCAGACAGGGGGTCTCCTACGAGCAGTACTTC.

The gene calls are TRBV4-1 and TRBJ2-5, with D possibly TRBD2 on 5 matching bases. Germline CDR1 reads MGHRA; CDR2 reads YSYEKL. The length of the CDR3 is 16 residues. Trimming shortened V by 2 bases and J by 4 bases, and 17 bases separated the two germline ends. The DNA of the CDR3 is TGCGCCAGCAGCCAAAGCGGTTTAGATAGCCCAGAGACCCAGTACTTC. Amino acid sequence: CASSQSGLDSPETQYF.

The genes are TRBV7-6 and TRBJ2-1, with 9 bases matching TRBD2. With V trimmed by 1 base and J by 0 bases, 10 bases remained unmatched. The CDR3 loop spans 19 amino acids. Per the germline V gene, CDR1 is SGHVS and CDR2 is FNYEAQ. CDR3: CASSLVQVSGSHSYNEQFF. The DNA of the CDR3 is TGTGCCAGCAGCTTAGTCCAAGTTAGCGGGAGTCACTCCTACAATGAGCAGTTCTTC. Full variable domain (remainder filled in from reference TRBV7-6 and TRBJ2-1): GAGVSQSPRYKVTKRGQDVALRCDPISGHVSLYWYRQALGQGPEFLTYFNYEAQQDKSGLPNDRFSAERPEGSISTLTIQRTEQRDSAMYRCASSLVQVSGSHSYNEQFFGPGTRLTVL.

The chain employs TRBV5-1 and TRBJ2-7, with 7 bases matching TRBD1. Germline V gives CDR1 SGHRS, CDR2 YFSETQ. The CDR3 has 12 amino acids. The V gene end was trimmed by 4 bases and the J gene end by 11 bases; junction bases not matched to a gene: 9. The CDR3 region has the DNA TGCGCCAGCAGCGCAAACAGGGGCGTGGAGTACTTC. Amino acid sequence: CASSANRGVEYF.

J is TRBJ2-5 and V is TRBV27, with a possible D match to TRBD2 (6 bases). The CDR3 totals 12 residues. Per the germline V gene, CDR1 is MNHEY and CDR2 is SMNVEV (reference sequence). V was pared by 5 bases and J by 13 bases, with 17 bases between. The chain's CDR3 is CASSDNLGLTYF. DNA for the CDR3: TGTGCCAGCAGTGACAACCTGGGACTCACGTACTTC.

J is TRBJ2-2 and V is TRBV7-2; 7 nucleotides match TRBD1. The V gene end was trimmed by 6 bases and the J gene end by 7 bases; junction bases not matched to a gene: 14. CDR3 length: 16 residues. The germline V gene has CDR1 SGHTA and CDR2 FQGNSA. The CDR3 reads CASRGQPLIGIGELFF. CDR3 nucleotide sequence: TGTGCCAGCAGGGGACAGCCCCTGATAGGGATCGGGGAGCTGTTTTTT.

This rearrangement joins TRBV10-2 to TRBJ2-3, with TRBD1 identical over 11 bases. The CDR3 runs 14 residues. The V segment lost 6 bases and the J segment 5 bases; nucleotides outside the gene matches: 4. Per the germline V gene, CDR1 is WSHSY and CDR2 is SAAADI. The CDR3 here is CASRDRGQGDTQYF. In DNA, the CDR3 is TGCGCCAGCAGGGACAGGGGGCAGGGAGATACGCAGTATTTT.

The chain links TRBV9 to TRBJ1-2; D remains ambiguous. Deletions cut 4 bases from V and 6 bases from J, with 16 bases between. The germline CDR1 and CDR2 sequences are SGDLS and YYNGEE. The length of the CDR3 is 14 residues. CDR3 protein: CASSPSTGRDGYTF. The CDR3, as DNA: TGTGCCAGCAGCCCGAGCACGGGGAGGGATGGCTACACCTTC.

This clone was found once. The CDR3 region has the DNA TGTGCCAGCAGCTTACGCCTCAGCCCTCCGGACAGGGGAGAGACCCAGTACTTC. It is translated as CASSLRLSPPDRGETQYF. The chain recombines TRBV7-3 with TRBJ2-5, with 9 bases matching TRBD1. V gave up 2 bases and J gave up 4 bases; unmatched junction bases: 14. The CDR3 contains 18 residues. The germline V gene encodes CDR1 SGHTA and CDR2 FQGTGA.

J is TRBJ1-4 and V is TRBV7-9, with unresolved D. Germline V lookup: CDR1 SEHNR, CDR2 FQNEAQ (reference sequence). This CDR3 is 14 amino acids long. V lost 4 bases, J lost 4 bases, and 10 bases lay in between. The CDR3 DNA sequence: TGTGCCAGCAGCTGGTCGGGCCATAATGAAAAACTGTTTTTT. Amino acids: CASSWSGHNEKLFF.

The chain has TRBV9 and TRBJ1-6; D ambiguous. Germline V lookup: CDR1 SGDLS, CDR2 YYNGEE. The CDR3 totals 13 residues. The ends were cut back, 0 bases at V and 7 bases at J, with 5 bases in the middle. Written as DNA, the CDR3 is TGTGCCAGCAGCGTAGTAGAGAATTCACCCCTCCACTTT. Encoded protein: CASSVVENSPLHF. The complete variable domain, with remaining parts taken from reference TRBV9 and TRBJ1-6, reads DSGVTQTPKHLITATGQRVTLRCSPRSGDLSVYWYQQSLDQGLQFLIQYYNGEERAKGNILERFSAQQFPDLHSELNLSSLELGDSALYFCASSVVENSPLHFGNGTRLTVT.

The chain recombines TRBV29-1 with TRBJ2-3; D possibly corresponds to TRBD1 (6 bases). The germline gives CDR1 SQVTM, CDR2 ANQGSEA. The CDR3 runs 11 residues. The ends were cut back, 8 bases at V and 4 bases at J, with 10 bases in the middle. Written as DNA, the CDR3 is TGCAGCTGTGGGGGCCCAGATACGCAGTATTTT. Encoded protein: CSCGGPDTQYF.